A single sample is the source of the 27 T cell receptor beta chains below, sequenced in a study of patients and donors after allogeneic stem cell transplantation. One entry per CDR3 protein results from TCRdb running MiXCR on the RT-PCR reads. The profile shows approximately 250,000 distinct CDR3 sequences, 14% of them singletons. Sequenced material: blood, either unsorted or a sorted T cell fraction (not recorded which). Every receptor here comes from a human donor who was either an allogeneic HSCT recipient or a stem cell or donor lymphocyte infusion donor (not recorded which). It is not recorded whose cells these are; they may come from a transplant donor.

This clonotype was picked up many times. This rearrangement joins TRBV29-1 to TRBJ1-1; D gene uncertain. Germline values: CDR1 SQVTM, CDR2 ANQGSEA. The CDR3 is 13 residues long. The germline V and J ends were trimmed by 1 base and 5 bases, with 11 bases remaining between them. CDR3 in amino acids: CSVEVPGRTEAFF. For the CDR3, the DNA is TGCAGCGTTGAAGTCCCGGGCCGGACTGAAGCTTTCTTT.

A note on this clonotype: A read error is possible here, since a much larger clone lies one base away. V is TRBV7-8 and J is TRBJ1-1; D possibly corresponds to TRBD1 (5 bases). The CDR3 consists of 15 residues. V lost 1 base to trimming and J lost 4 bases, with 13 bases between them. Germline CDR1 is SGHVS and CDR2 is FQNEAQ. The CDR3 is CASSLGGRGGTEAFF. The CDR3 DNA reads as TGTGCCAGCAGCTTAGGTGGGCGTGGGGGCACTGAAGCTTTCTTT.

This clonotype was counted many times. This chain links TRBV5-6 with TRBJ1-1, with D tentatively TRBD1 (5 bases). Trimming took 3 bases from V and 4 from J, leaving 13 bases between them. From germline, CDR1 is SGHDT and CDR2 YYEEEE. This CDR3 spans 14 amino acids. The CDR3 DNA sequence: TGTGCCAGCAGCTCACCACAGGTCGGCACTGAAGCTTTCTTT. This codes for CASSSPQVGTEAFF.

This clonotype occurred many times. This chain links TRBV12-5 with TRBJ1-5; the D gene is possibly TRBD1 (5 bases). The CDR3 has 19 residues. Trimming removed 0 bases from V and 2 bases from J, with 20 bases in between. Germline assignment: CDR1 LGHNT and CDR2 FRNRAP. CDR3 loop: CASGLVTVSGRGGNQPQHF. For the CDR3, the DNA is TGTGCTAGTGGTTTGGTAACGGTATCGGGAAGAGGGGGCAATCAGCCCCAGCATTTT.

This chain connects TRBV19 to TRBJ2-3; D remains unclear. Trimming stripped 5 bases from V and 7 bases from J, with 10 bases between. Germline values: CDR1 LNHDA, CDR2 SQIVND (reference sequence). The CDR3 length is 12 residues. As DNA, the CDR3 is TGTGCCAGTAGTTACTCGGCAAATACGCAGTATTTT. This sequence encodes CASSYSANTQYF.

This clonotype was seen repeatedly, ten times or more. V usage is TRBV25-1 and J usage is TRBJ2-1, with D perhaps given as TRBD1 or TRBD2 (5 bases each). The CDR3 spans 16 residues. The germline V gene has CDR1 MGHDK and CDR2 SYGVNS. V was pared by 1 base and J by 8 bases, with 18 bases between. The CDR3 is CASSESGRLRVDEQFF. The CDR3 bases are TGTGCCAGCAGTGAATCGGGACGCCTTAGGGTGGATGAGCAGTTCTTC. Looking up the rest from reference TRBV25-1 and TRBJ2-1 gives the full variable domain: EADIYQTPRYLVIGTGKKITLECSQTMGHDKMYWYQQDPGMELHLIHYSYGVNSTEKGDLSSESTVSRIRTEHFPLTLESARPSHTSQYLCASSESGRLRVDEQFFGPGTRLTVL.

The chain recombines TRBV4-1 with TRBJ1-5; 7 bases line up with TRBD1. The CDR3 contains 15 residues. Germline values: CDR1 MGHRA, CDR2 YSYEKL. V was pared by 0 bases and J by 7 bases, with 6 bases of the junction left unmatched. CDR3 DNA sequence: TGCGCCAGCAGCCAAGATCCCCTACAGGGGCAGCCCCAGCATTTT. Translating it yields CASSQDPLQGQPQHF.

In its sample, this clonotype was seen a few times. The V call is TRBV15, the J call TRBJ2-1; a possible D gene is TRBD2 (6 bases). The CDR3 contains 13 residues. V was shortened by 6 bases and J by 9 bases, with 15 bases between the two germline ends. The germline V gene encodes CDR1 LNHNV and CDR2 YYDKDF (reference sequence). The CDR3: CATREDGSSEQFF. CDR3 in DNA: TGTGCCACCAGGGAAGACGGGAGTAGTGAGCAGTTCTTC.

This clonotype showed up many times. V usage is TRBV21-1 and J usage is TRBJ2-5; TRBD2 is the table's D call and was not checked against the DNA. TRBV21-1 is a pseudogene locus. The CDR3 sequence is 17 residues long. Here the CDR3 reads CASSYYQGSGLQETQYF. The DNA for the CDR3 is TGTGCCAGCAGCTACTACCAGGGTAGCGGTTTACAAGAGACCCAGTACTTC.

This rearrangement joins TRBV5-6 to TRBJ1-4; 7 nucleotides match TRBD1. V shed 4 bases, J shed 8 bases, and the junction held 8 bases outside the gene matches. The length of the CDR3 is 14 residues. Germline V gives CDR1 SGHDT, CDR2 YYEEEE. CDR3 amino acids: CASSPQGIREKLFF. Written as DNA, the CDR3 is TGTGCCAGCAGCCCACAGGGGATCCGGGAAAAACTGTTTTTT.

This clonotype was detected only a few times. This chain links TRBV7-2 with TRBJ1-2; D is possibly TRBD1 (5 bases). Trimming took 4 bases from V and 2 from J, leaving 17 bases between them. Germline V gene lookup returns CDR1 SGHTA and CDR2 FQGNSA. The length of the CDR3 is 16 residues. As DNA, the CDR3 is TGTGCCAGCAGCTCGCGATCCGGGACGGGCAACTATGGCTACACCTTC. Translating gives CASSSRSGTGNYGYTF. Full variable domain (missing parts from reference TRBV7-2 and TRBJ1-2): GAGVSQSPSNKVTEKGKDVELRCDPISGHTALYWYRQSLGQGLEFLIYFQGNSAPDKSGLPSDRFSAERTGGSVSTLTIQRTQQEDSAVYLCASSSRSGTGNYGYTFGSGTRLTVV.

This chain links TRBV2 with TRBJ2-1; maybe TRBD1 (6 bases). The germline V gene encodes CDR1 SNHLY and CDR2 FYNNEI. This CDR3 has 13 residues. V was clipped by 6 bases and J by 8 bases, with 14 bases between them. The CDR3 nucleotides are TGTGCCAGCAGCCTCAGGGGAGTCGATGAGCAGTTCTTC. It encodes CASSLRGVDEQFF. Using reference TRBV2 and TRBJ2-1 for the parts outside the CDR3, the full variable domain is EPEVTQTPSHQVTQMGQEVILRCVPISNHLYFYWYRQILGQKVEFLVSFYNNEISEKSEIFDDQFSVERPDGSNFTLKIRSTKLEDSAMYFCASSLRGVDEQFFGPGTRLTVL.

This clonotype has just a few counts. The rearrangement links TRBV2 to TRBJ2-1, with 11 positions matching TRBD1. Germline assignment: CDR1 SNHLY and CDR2 FYNNEI. This CDR3 is 16 amino acids long. J gave up 4 bases and V 6 bases, and 8 bases lay outside the gene matches. The CDR3, as DNA: TGTGCCAGCAGGCTCCCCGGGACAGGGGGTTACAATGAGCAGTTCTTC. The encoded protein is CASRLPGTGGYNEQFF.

The chain combines TRBV5-1 with TRBJ2-7; D perhaps matches TRBD1 (6 bases). Trimming took off 4 bases at V and 7 bases at J, with 15 bases between the two ends. The CDR3 contains 13 residues. Germline V lookup: CDR1 SGHRS, CDR2 YFSETQ. CDR3 bases: TGCGCCAGCAGCCCTGTGCTGGGGACAGAGCAGTACTTC. Its translation is CASSPVLGTEQYF.

This clonotype showed up just a few times. The V gene is TRBV7-6, the J gene TRBJ2-3, with TRBD2 matching 9 bases. CDR1 SGHVS and CDR2 FNYEAQ come from the germline V gene. The CDR3 is 16 residues long. V dropped 0 bases and J dropped 2; count of bases not matched to a gene: 3. CDR3 amino acids: CASSLASGGSTDTQYF. The CDR3 region has the DNA TGTGCCAGCAGCTTAGCTAGCGGGGGATCCACAGATACGCAGTATTTT.

In its sample, this clonotype was seen many times. The CDR3, as DNA: TGCAGTGCTAAATTTAGCGGGGGGTCGCCCTACGAGCAGTACTTC. Translated, it gives CSAKFSGGSPYEQYF. This sequence joins TRBV20-1 and TRBJ2-7, with 10 positions matching TRBD2. Germline values: CDR1 DFQATT, CDR2 SNEGSKA (reference sequence). J lost 2 bases, V lost 4 bases, and 8 bases had no gene match. CDR3 length: 15 amino acids.

The rearrangement joins TRBV5-4 to TRBJ2-6; D is unclear. Germline loops: CDR1 SGHNT, CDR2 YYREEE (reference sequence). This CDR3 region has 14 residues. Trimming left V 6 bases short and J 4 bases short, with 11 bases between. CDR3 sequence (DNA): TGTGCCAGCACCACCAACTCGGGGGCCAACGTCCTGACTTTC. Protein product: CASTTNSGANVLTF.

This clonotype was counted a few times. V usage is TRBV2 and J usage is TRBJ1-5; TRBD1 matches 8 bases. Germline V gene sequence: CDR1 SNHLY, CDR2 FYNNEI. Unmatched junction bases numbered 9, after V lost 8 bases and J lost 0 bases. The CDR3 spans 16 residues. The CDR3 nucleotides are TGTGCCAGCGCGAGGGACAGGACTTATAGCAATCAGCCCCAGCATTTT. This sequence encodes CASARDRTYSNQPQHF.

There are many counts of this clonotype. The chain carries TRBV5-1 and TRBJ1-4; D gene uncertain. Trimming took off 4 bases at V and 4 bases at J, with 14 bases between the two ends. The CDR3 covers 15 residues. The germline V gene encodes CDR1 SGHRS and CDR2 YFSETQ. The CDR3 reads CASSRSTTDNEKLFF. For the CDR3, the DNA is TGCGCCAGCAGCCGGAGTACGACCGATAATGAAAAACTGTTTTTT.

This clonotype was observed a handful of times. This chain connects TRBV6-5 to TRBJ2-1; a possible D gene is TRBD2 (5 bases). CDR1 MNHEY and CDR2 SVGAGI come from the germline V gene. This CDR3 contains 14 residues. V shed 2 bases and J shed 5 bases, with 10 bases lying between them. CDR3 loop: CASSYGGSHNEQFF. CDR3 sequence (DNA): TGTGCCAGCAGTTACGGTGGGAGTCACAATGAGCAGTTCTTC.

The rearrangement joins TRBV6-1 to TRBJ1-5, with D unresolved. Trimming cost V 6 bases and J 2 bases, with 8 bases left between them. The CDR3 totals 13 residues. Per the germline V gene, CDR1 is MNHNS and CDR2 is SASEGT. In nucleotides, the CDR3 is TGTGCCAGCAGGGGGATAGGCAATCAGCCCCAGCATTTT. Translating it yields CASRGIGNQPQHF.

This clonotype has only a few counts. V is TRBV27 and J is TRBJ2-7; TRBD2 aligns across 9 bases. From germline, CDR1 is MNHEY and CDR2 SMNVEV (reference sequence). The CDR3 totals 16 residues. The V gene end was trimmed by 5 bases and the J gene end by 1 base; junction bases not matched to a gene: 9. CDR3 in DNA: TGTGCCAGCAGTACCCATCCAGCGGGAGGTTCCTACGAGCAGTACTTC. It specifies CASSTHPAGGSYEQYF.

This clonotype was recorded a few times. The V call is TRBV30, the J call TRBJ1-1, with 8 nucleotides matching TRBD1. CDR3 length: 14 amino acids. The ends lost 4 bases at V and 1 base at J; junction bases unmatched: 5. From germline, CDR1 is GTSNPN and CDR2 SVGIG (reference sequence). This CDR3 is CAWTMTGANTEAFF. CDR3 coding DNA: TGTGCCTGGACCATGACAGGGGCGAACACTGAAGCTTTCTTT.

At least ten counts were recorded for this clonotype. The rearrangement links TRBV29-1 to TRBJ1-2; 7 bases fit TRBD1. V shed 6 bases and J 4 bases; nucleotides not matched to a gene: 5. The CDR3 is 12 residues long. Looked up from germline, CDR1 is SQVTM and CDR2 is ANQGSEA. The CDR3, as DNA: TGCAGCGTCGTCTCAGGGGGCTATGGCTACACCTTC. Translation gives CSVVSGGYGYTF.

This clonotype was seen many times. The V and J genes are TRBV12-3 or TRBV12-4 and TRBJ1-2, with a possible D match to TRBD1 (6 bases). V was pared by 7 bases and J by 4 bases, with 16 bases between. This CDR3 has 14 residues. Written as DNA, the CDR3 is TGTGCCAGCACCCTAGGGGGTGAAACCTATGGCTACACCTTC. This encodes CASTLGGETYGYTF.

This clonotype was detected many times. This chain links TRBV7-8 with TRBJ2-5; a possible D gene is TRBD2 (6 bases). The CDR3 is made up of 14 amino acids. Deletions cut 6 bases from V and 5 bases from J, with 16 bases between. In germline, CDR1 is SGHVS, CDR2 FQNEAQ. CDR3 in DNA: TGTGCCAGCAGACTAGCAGTGGAGGTTGAGACCCAGTACTTC. Translation gives CASRLAVEVETQYF.

With respect to this clonotype: This may come from a read error, since a much larger clone is one base off. DNA for the CDR3: TGCGCCAGCAGCCGATTACCGGGGATCCAGCCCCAGCATTTT. This codes for CASSRLPGIQPQHF. This sequence joins TRBV4-1 and TRBJ1-5; no definite D call. From germline, CDR1 is MGHRA and CDR2 YSYEKL. The CDR3 is made up of 14 amino acids. Deletions cut 4 bases from V and 7 bases from J, with 14 bases between.